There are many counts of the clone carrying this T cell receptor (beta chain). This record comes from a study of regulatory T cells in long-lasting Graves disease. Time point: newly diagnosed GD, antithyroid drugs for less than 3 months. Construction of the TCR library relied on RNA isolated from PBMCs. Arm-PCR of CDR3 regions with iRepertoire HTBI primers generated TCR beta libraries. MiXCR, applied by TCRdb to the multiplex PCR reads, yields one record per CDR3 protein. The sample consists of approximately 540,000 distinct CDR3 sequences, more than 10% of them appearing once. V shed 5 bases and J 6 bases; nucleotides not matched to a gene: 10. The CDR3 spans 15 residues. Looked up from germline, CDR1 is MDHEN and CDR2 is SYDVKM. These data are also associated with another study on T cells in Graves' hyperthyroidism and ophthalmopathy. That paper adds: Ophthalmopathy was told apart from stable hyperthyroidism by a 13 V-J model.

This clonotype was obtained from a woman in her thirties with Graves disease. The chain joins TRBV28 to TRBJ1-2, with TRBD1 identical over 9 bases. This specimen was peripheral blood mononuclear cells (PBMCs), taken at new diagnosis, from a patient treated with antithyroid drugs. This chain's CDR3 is CASSITTGGVNGYTF. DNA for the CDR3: TGTGCCAGCAGTATCACGACAGGGGGTGTAAATGGCTACACCTTC.